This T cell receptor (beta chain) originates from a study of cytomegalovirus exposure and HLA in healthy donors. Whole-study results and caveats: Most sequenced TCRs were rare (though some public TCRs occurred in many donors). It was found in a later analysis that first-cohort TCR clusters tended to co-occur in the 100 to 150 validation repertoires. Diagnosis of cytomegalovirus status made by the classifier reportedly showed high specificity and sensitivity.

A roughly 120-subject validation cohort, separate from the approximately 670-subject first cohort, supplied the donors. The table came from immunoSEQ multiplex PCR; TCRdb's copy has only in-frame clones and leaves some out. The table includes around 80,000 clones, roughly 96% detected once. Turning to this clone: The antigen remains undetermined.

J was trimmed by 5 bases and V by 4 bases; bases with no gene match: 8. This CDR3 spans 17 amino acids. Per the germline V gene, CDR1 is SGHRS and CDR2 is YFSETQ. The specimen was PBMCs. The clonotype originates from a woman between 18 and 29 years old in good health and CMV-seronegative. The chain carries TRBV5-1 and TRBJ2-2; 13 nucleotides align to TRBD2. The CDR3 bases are TGCGCCAGCAGCCCAGGACTAGCGGGAGCAGGGACCGGGGAGCTGTTTTTT. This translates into CASSPGLAGAGTGELFF.